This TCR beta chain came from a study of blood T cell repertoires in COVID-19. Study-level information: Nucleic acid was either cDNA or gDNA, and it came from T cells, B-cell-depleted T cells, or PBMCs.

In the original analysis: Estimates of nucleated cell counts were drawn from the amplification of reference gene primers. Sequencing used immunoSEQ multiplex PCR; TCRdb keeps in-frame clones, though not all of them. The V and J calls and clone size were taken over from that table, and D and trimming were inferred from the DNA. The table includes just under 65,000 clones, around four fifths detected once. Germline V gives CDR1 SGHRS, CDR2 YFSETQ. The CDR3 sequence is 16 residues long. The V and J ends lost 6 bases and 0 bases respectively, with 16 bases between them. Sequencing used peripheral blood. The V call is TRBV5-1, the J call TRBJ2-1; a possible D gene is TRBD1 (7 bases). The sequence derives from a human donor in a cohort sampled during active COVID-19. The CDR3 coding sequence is TGCGCCAGCAAGGTCGGAGGGGGCAGCTCCTACAATGAGCAGTTCTTC. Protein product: CASKVGGGSSYNEQFF.